This T cell receptor (beta chain) was recovered during a study of molecular identifiers for immune sequencing clone quantification. Study-wide context: For replicates, RNA isolated from roughly 20,000 or 100,000 naive CD8 cells was divided into five portions, of which four were sequenced.

The study's findings and limits: Jurkat TCR RNA spiked in from one cell reportedly remained identifiable amid 970,000 or so naive cells. Clonotypes topping 20 RNA copies carried over 99% of effector molecules but under 1% of naive ones.

Unmatched junction bases numbered 6, after V lost 4 bases and J lost 2 bases. This CDR3 is built from 17 residues. The V gene's germline CDR1 is SGHNT and CDR2 YYREEE (reference sequence). Ten or more counts support this clonotype. What it recognizes is unknown. The bulk TCR libraries were made with methods described before and with listed TCR primers. TCRdb re-called the PCR reads through MiXCR, storing one row per CDR3 protein. The sample consists of 400,000 to 600,000 distinct CDR3 sequences, over 20% of them appearing once. V usage is TRBV5-4 and J usage is TRBJ2-3; 14 positions agree with TRBD2. The TCR originated in a human donor in good health. Some libraries in this study had Jurkat cell RNA spiked in. The source material was naive CD8+ T cells from blood, with Jurkat cell RNA spiked in. Documented subset: FACS-sorted CD8+CD4-CCR7+CD45RA+ naive T cells. CDR3: CASSQSGLAGVTDTQYF. The CDR3 DNA sequence: TGTGCCAGCAGCCAATCGGGACTAGCGGGGGTCACAGATACGCAGTATTTT.